Each of the 20 T cell receptor beta chains below was sequenced from the same sample in a study of PD-1 blockade in classical Hodgkin lymphoma. Time point reported: cycle 4 day 1 (C4D1), after more than 5 weeks of nivolumab. After autologous stem cell transplantation all patients relapsed, and prior brentuximab vedotin exposure differed between cohorts. By magnetic negative selection, CD4+ T cells were purified from thawed PBMCs. Repertoires were generated with immunoSEQ multiplex PCR, while TCRdb's copy carries only in-frame clones and drops some. This sample yields roughly 29,000 clones, of which approximately 80% are seen a single time; 0.57% belongs to the top ten. The sequencing here drew on CD4+ T cells from blood, taken before the fourth cycle of nivolumab. The receptors stem from a human donor with classical Hodgkin lymphoma.

This chain connects TRBV28 to TRBJ2-5, with D uncertain. This CDR3 has 16 residues. Per the germline V gene, CDR1 is MDHEN and CDR2 is SYDVKM. Between the trimmed V and J ends, which lost 2 bases and 1 base, there was a span of 14 bases. CDR3 region: CASSLSGGGPQETQYF. CDR3 coding DNA: TGTGCCAGCAGTTTAAGTGGTGGTGGGCCCCAAGAGACCCAGTACTTC.

V is TRBV18 and J is TRBJ1-1; tentative D call: TRBD1 (5 bases). CDR1 and CDR2 (germline): KGHSH, LQKENI. V was cut by 1 base and J by 5 bases, with 8 bases left in between. The CDR3 is 13 residues long. The CDR3 coding sequence is TGTGCCAGCTCACCACGGGGGAGTACTGAAGCTTTCTTT. It yields the protein CASSPRGSTEAFF.

The genes are TRBV7-9 and TRBJ1-4; D perhaps matches TRBD1 (5 bases). This CDR3 spans 16 amino acids. Trimming took 0 bases from V and 7 from J, leaving 15 bases between them. The germline CDR1 and CDR2 sequences are SEHNR and FQNEAQ (reference sequence). Here the CDR3 reads CASSLARTLGTEKLFF. The DNA for the CDR3 is TGTGCCAGCAGCTTAGCGCGAACCCTAGGGACTGAAAAACTGTTTTTT.

To note about this clone: Compared with germline, one end of the junction differs, possibly owing to a read error. The chain uses TRBV5-6 and TRBJ1-2, with unresolved D. The CDR3 extends over 13 amino acids. The germline V gene encodes CDR1 SGHDT and CDR2 YYEEEE. In DNA form, the CDR3 reads TGTGCCGGCAGCTCTGGCCAACTCTATGGCTACACCTTC. Encoded protein: CAGSSGQLYGYTF.

This clone was detected a few times. This sequence joins TRBV7-6 and TRBJ2-2; D is uncertain. Germline assignment: CDR1 SGHVS and CDR2 FNYEAQ. CDR3 length: 14 amino acids. V gave up 3 bases and J gave up 7 bases, with 12 bases separating them. The CDR3 protein is CASSLDPLYGELFF. The CDR3 region has the DNA TGTGCCAGCAGCTTGGACCCATTATACGGGGAGCTGTTTTTT.

The table lists this clone with a count of one. The V call is TRBV7-9, the J call TRBJ2-4; the match to TRBD1 covers 9 bases. J lost 7 bases, V lost 4 bases, and 8 bases had no gene match. The CDR3 consists of 15 residues. Germline assignment: CDR1 SEHNR and CDR2 FQNEAQ (reference sequence). The CDR3 DNA is TGTGCCAGCAGCTCGGGACAGGGAGGTTGGAACATTCAGTACTTC. It encodes CASSSGQGGWNIQYF.

The chain employs TRBV7-3 and TRBJ2-3; 9 bases agree with TRBD1. The CDR3 has 15 residues. The germline V gene has CDR1 SGHTA and CDR2 FQGTGA. Trimming removed 4 bases from V and 3 bases from J; junction bases left unmatched: 5. The CDR3 sequence: CASSSGTGRTDTQYF. CDR3 DNA sequence: TGTGCCAGCAGCTCGGGGACAGGGAGGACAGATACGCAGTATTTT.

The chain employs TRBV19 and TRBJ2-5, with 9 bases fitting TRBD2. The CDR3 totals 15 residues. Trimming removed 6 bases from V and 3 bases from J; junction bases left unmatched: 8. Germline V gene lookup returns CDR1 LNHDA and CDR2 SQIVND (reference sequence). The CDR3 DNA follows: TGTGCCAGTAGCCCACTAGCGGGCTCCGAAGAGACCCAGTACTTC. Translation gives CASSPLAGSEETQYF.

This rearrangement joins TRBV9 to TRBJ2-5; a possible D gene is TRBD2 (6 bases). The CDR3 is 14 residues long. Germline-derived CDR1 and CDR2 are SGDLS and YYNGEE. V was shortened by 3 bases and J by 5 bases, with 14 bases between the two germline ends. This chain's CDR3 is CASSALIGGETQYF. CDR3 DNA sequence: TGTGCCAGCAGCGCCCTGATCGGGGGTGAGACCCAGTACTTC. Filled out from reference TRBV9 and TRBJ2-5, the complete variable domain reads DSGVTQTPKHLITATGQRVTLRCSPRSGDLSVYWYQQSLDQGLQFLIQYYNGEERAKGNILERFSAQQFPDLHSELNLSSLELGDSALYFCASSALIGGETQYFGPGTRLLVL.

V gene TRBV7-2 combines with J gene TRBJ2-1; no clear D. V was cut by 3 bases and J by 4 bases, with 7 bases left in between. CDR3 length equals 13 residues. Per the germline V gene, CDR1 is SGHTA and CDR2 is FQGNSA. CDR3 nucleotide sequence: TGTGCCAGCAGCTTGGGCCTTTACAATGAGCAGTTCTTC. This codes for CASSLGLYNEQFF.

This clone was counted once. The chain carries TRBV30 and TRBJ1-2; 9 bases agree with TRBD1. The CDR3 contains 16 residues. J lost 4 bases, V lost 1 base, and 10 bases had no gene match. Per germline, CDR1 GTSNPN and CDR2 SVGIG (reference sequence). CDR3 region: CAWSAPRTGVTYGYTF. In DNA, the CDR3 is TGTGCCTGGAGTGCCCCAAGGACAGGGGTGACCTATGGCTACACCTTC.

The chain carries TRBV7-9 and TRBJ2-1, with no clear D. The CDR3 is made up of 15 amino acids. CDR1 is SEHNR, CDR2 FQNEAQ, per germline (reference sequence). The V gene lost 3 bases and the J gene lost 5 bases, with 14 bases spanning the gap. In DNA form, the CDR3 reads TGTGCCAGCAGCTTTAGGCAGATTCTTCACAATGAGCAGTTCTTC. Translated: CASSFRQILHNEQFF.

The J gene is TRBJ1-1, the V gene TRBV28, with D uncertain. V gave up 3 bases and J gave up 4 bases, with 18 bases separating them. CDR3 length equals 16 residues. From germline, CDR1 is MDHEN and CDR2 SYDVKM. The CDR3: CASSFAEGTISTEAFF. The DNA for the CDR3 is TGTGCCAGCAGTTTCGCGGAGGGTACAATTTCCACTGAAGCTTTCTTT.

The chain recombines TRBV7-2 with TRBJ2-1, with D perhaps matching TRBD1 or TRBD2 (5 bases each). Trimming shortened V by 4 bases and J by 10 bases, and 20 bases separated the two germline ends. Germline lookup yields CDR1 SGHTA and CDR2 FQGNSA. The CDR3 sequence is 15 residues long. CDR3 nucleotide sequence: TGTGCCAGCAGCTACCGGGACGATCGTTCCAGCGAGCAGTTCTTC. Its translation: CASSYRDDRSSEQFF.

The rearrangement uses TRBV5-1 and TRBJ1-3, with 7 bases lining up with TRBD1. Germline V CDR1 and CDR2: SGHRS, YFSETQ. This CDR3 spans 17 amino acids. The V gene end was trimmed by 0 bases and the J gene end by 0 bases; junction bases not matched to a gene: 6. CDR3 bases: TGCGCCAGCAGCTTGGGGACAGGCCCTTCCTCTGGAAACACCATATATTTT. This codes for CASSLGTGPSSGNTIYF.

V usage is TRBV10-3 and J usage is TRBJ2-7, with D perhaps TRBD1 (6 bases). The germline gives CDR1 ENHRY, CDR2 SYGVKD. V lost 3 bases, J lost 1 base, and 13 bases lay in between. The CDR3 spans 15 residues. The DNA for the CDR3 is TGTGCCATCAGTGATCAACCCCAGGGGTCCTACGAGCAGTACTTC. It translates to CAISDQPQGSYEQYF.

This chain uses TRBV12-5 with TRBJ2-7, with 7 bases identical to TRBD1. V was pared by 0 bases and J by 2 bases, with 10 bases of the junction left unmatched. Germline-derived CDR1 and CDR2 are LGHNT and FRNRAP. The CDR3 runs to 17 residues. The CDR3 reads CASGLVGGRFPAYEQYF. The CDR3 DNA sequence: TGTGCTAGTGGTTTGGTAGGGGGCAGGTTCCCTGCCTACGAGCAGTACTTC.

The chain links TRBV7-9 to TRBJ2-3; 11 bases are shared with TRBD1. With 3 bases clipped from V and 5 bases from J, the junction kept 7 bases outside the gene matches. The CDR3 runs to 16 residues. Germline values: CDR1 SEHNR, CDR2 FQNEAQ (reference sequence). CDR3 bases: TGTGCCAGCAGCTTCGCCGGGACAGGGGGTTTAGATACGCAGTATTTT. Its protein is CASSFAGTGGLDTQYF. Variable domain in full (rest from reference TRBV7-9 and TRBJ2-3): DTGVSQNPRHKITKRGQNVTFRCDPISEHNRLYWYRQTLGQGPEFLTYFQNEAQLEKSRLLSDRFSAERPKGSFSTLEIQRTEQGDSAMYLCASSFAGTGGLDTQYFGPGTRLTVL.

The J gene is TRBJ1-3, the V gene TRBV7-8; tentative D call: TRBD1 (5 bases). Trimming stripped 3 bases from V and 8 bases from J, with 11 bases between. Germline values: CDR1 SGHVS, CDR2 FQNEAQ. This CDR3 contains 13 residues. CDR3 sequence reads: CASSLGSGHTIYF. The CDR3 DNA reads TGTGCCAGCAGCTTGGGGTCAGGGCACACCATATATTTT.

The chain has TRBV4-1 and TRBJ1-4; D may be TRBD1 (5 bases). CDR1 is MGHRA, CDR2 YSYEKL, per germline. V lost 0 bases and J 5 bases, leaving 22 bases between the germline ends. The CDR3 sequence is 19 residues long. As DNA, the CDR3 is TGCGCCAGCAGCCAAGAAGGGGCAGGTTCGGACTTGTTCAATGAAAAACTGTTTTTT. Translating it yields CASSQEGAGSDLFNEKLFF.